One sample yielded the 25 T cell receptor beta chains listed below, sequenced in a study of shared clonotypes between healthy human individuals. Repertoires were generated with immunoSEQ multiplex PCR, while TCRdb's copy carries only in-frame clones and drops some. The table records about 180,000 clones, roughly 91% of them present only once. The material sequenced was naive CD4+ T cells sorted from blood. Sample subset: CD45RA+ positively selected. Receptor source: a woman aged 30 to 39 in good health.

J is TRBJ2-7 and V is TRBV6-1; 7 bases map to TRBD1. After removal of 2 bases from V and 3 bases from J, the junction contained 7 bases not matched to a gene. Per the germline V gene, CDR1 is MNHNS and CDR2 is SASEGT. The CDR3 spans 15 residues. This CDR3 reads CASSERGQRNYEQYF. The CDR3 nucleotides read TGTGCCAGCAGTGAAAGGGGACAGAGAAACTACGAGCAGTACTTC.

The chain links TRBV23-1 to TRBJ2-2, with 8 bases lining up with TRBD1. TRBV23-1 is reported as an ORF; its role is uncertain. V shed 9 bases, J shed 3 bases, and the junction held 6 bases outside the gene matches. CDR3 length: 14 residues. The CDR3: CARKTGADTGELFF. The CDR3 DNA sequence: TGCGCCAGGAAGACAGGGGCGGACACCGGGGAGCTGTTTTTT.

The CDR3 coding sequence is TGTGCCAGCAGGGGGTCCAGCGGGAGGTGGTACGAGCAGTACTTC. Amino acids: CASRGSSGRWYEQYF. This rearrangement joins TRBV6-5 to TRBJ2-7; the match to TRBD2 covers 9 bases. The J segment lost 4 bases and the V segment lost 6 bases, leaving 10 bases of the junction unmatched. There are 15 residues in the CDR3. Germline values: CDR1 MNHEY, CDR2 SVGAGI.

The V call is TRBV5-4, the J call TRBJ1-1, with a tentative D call TRBD1 (6 bases). V lost 5 bases to trimming and J lost 1 base, with 21 bases between them. The CDR3 spans 17 residues. Germline CDR1 is SGHNT and CDR2 is YYREEE (reference sequence). CDR3 nucleotide sequence: TGTGCCAGCAGTCCCCGTAAGGGGGTTCGCCCGAACACTGAAGCTTTCTTT. Protein sequence: CASSPRKGVRPNTEAFF.

The chain employs TRBV5-4 and TRBJ2-7, with 14 bases matching TRBD2. The V gene end was trimmed by 4 bases and the J gene end by 7 bases; junction bases not matched to a gene: 7. The length of the CDR3 is 15 residues. Per germline, CDR1 SGHNT and CDR2 YYREEE (reference sequence). CDR3 sequence: CASSHGTSGRGEQYF. CDR3 in DNA: TGTGCCAGCAGCCACGGGACTAGCGGGAGAGGAGAGCAGTACTTC.

The chain recombines TRBV30 with TRBJ2-7, with D possibly being TRBD2 (5 bases). Trimming shortened V by 5 bases and J by 0 bases, and 5 bases separated the two germline ends. The CDR3 consists of 11 residues. The germline gives CDR1 GTSNPN, CDR2 SVGIG (reference sequence). The CDR3 region is CAWGSSYEQYF. The CDR3, as DNA: TGTGCCTGGGGGAGCTCCTACGAGCAGTACTTC.

V is TRBV5-1 and J is TRBJ2-3; TRBD2 matches 13 bases. V was pared by 5 bases and J by 2 bases, with 8 bases of the junction left unmatched. The CDR3 consists of 17 residues. Looked up from germline, CDR1 is SGHRS and CDR2 is YFSETQ. CDR3 sequence (DNA): TGCGCCAGCAGTGGGACTAGCGGGAATCATAACACAGATACGCAGTATTTT. It translates to CASSGTSGNHNTDTQYF.

CDR3 amino acids: CASTAWASSGYGYTF. CDR3 in DNA: TGTGCCAGCACCGCCTGGGCATCGTCTGGATATGGCTACACCTTC. The J gene is TRBJ1-2, the V gene TRBV28; D uncertain. Germline loops: CDR1 MDHEN, CDR2 SYDVKM. Trimming removed 7 bases from V and 5 bases from J, with 20 bases in between. CDR3 size: 15 residues.

The V gene is TRBV5-1, the J gene TRBJ2-3; no reliable D call. V lost 0 bases and J 2 bases, leaving 4 bases between the germline ends. This CDR3 region has 13 residues. Germline CDR1 SGHRS, CDR2 YFSETQ. CDR3 nucleotide sequence: TGCGCCAGCAGCTTGGTCTCCACAGATACGCAGTATTTT. This encodes CASSLVSTDTQYF.

This chain uses TRBV18 with TRBJ2-2, with D tentatively TRBD1 (6 bases). The CDR3 runs to 15 residues. The germline gives CDR1 KGHSH, CDR2 LQKENI. V lost 3 bases and J lost 2, with 10 bases in between. In DNA form, the CDR3 reads TGTGCCAGCTCACCTATGACAGGAAACACCGGGGAGCTGTTTTTT. Amino acids: CASSPMTGNTGELFF.

The V call is TRBV19, the J call TRBJ1-2; 7 bases line up with TRBD1. The V gene end was trimmed by 6 bases and the J gene end by 5 bases; junction bases not matched to a gene: 12. Looked up from germline, CDR1 is LNHDA and CDR2 is SQIVND (reference sequence). The CDR3 is 15 residues long. The CDR3 nucleotides are TGTGCCAGTAGCAAAAAGACCGGGACAGAGTATGGCTACACCTTC. It translates to CASSKKTGTEYGYTF.

The genes are TRBV6-5 and TRBJ1-4; D call uncertain. This CDR3 comprises 13 residues. V was shortened by 10 bases and J by 4 bases, with 13 bases between the two germline ends. The germline gives CDR1 MNHEY, CDR2 SVGAGI. CDR3 coding DNA: TGTGCCACCTCCCGACGGGTTAATGAAAAACTGTTTTTT. As protein: CATSRRVNEKLFF.

The chain couples TRBV28 to TRBJ1-2; 7 bases are a match to TRBD1. CDR1 and CDR2 from the germline V gene are MDHEN and SYDVKM. The CDR3 consists of 17 residues. V lost 2 bases and J lost 4; bases outside the gene matches: 13. The CDR3 DNA sequence: TGTGCCAGCAGTTTAACACTCACAGGGGTCGGAGCCTATGGCTACACCTTC. Amino acid sequence: CASSLTLTGVGAYGYTF.

The chain employs TRBV7-6 and TRBJ2-7, with TRBD2 matching 11 bases. The V gene's germline CDR1 is SGHVS and CDR2 FNYEAQ. The CDR3 loop spans 17 amino acids. The V and J ends lost 0 bases and 4 bases, in that order; junction bases with no gene match: 8. The chain's CDR3 is CASSLAPLAGGGYEQYF. The CDR3 region has the DNA TGTGCCAGCAGCTTAGCCCCTTTAGCGGGAGGGGGGTACGAGCAGTACTTC. Filled out from reference TRBV7-6 and TRBJ2-7, the complete variable domain reads GAGVSQSPRYKVTKRGQDVALRCDPISGHVSLYWYRQALGQGPEFLTYFNYEAQQDKSGLPNDRFSAERPEGSISTLTIQRTEQRDSAMYRCASSLAPLAGGGYEQYFGPGTRLTVT.

The chain carries TRBV5-1 and TRBJ2-3; TRBD2 matches at 11 bases. V trimming: 4 bases; J trimming: 2 bases; junction bases outside the gene matches: 6. Germline lookup yields CDR1 SGHRS and CDR2 YFSETQ. This CDR3 has 16 amino acids. The CDR3 DNA sequence: TGCGCCAGCAGCACCGGGACTAGCGGATTCACAGATACGCAGTATTTT. It codes for CASSTGTSGFTDTQYF.

This chain uses TRBV5-1 with TRBJ2-7, with TRBD2 identical over 16 bases. CDR1 SGHRS and CDR2 YFSETQ come from the germline V gene. The CDR3 length is 16 residues. Germline trimming cut 4 bases from V and 3 bases from J; bases unmatched to any gene: 4. As DNA, the CDR3 is TGCGCCAGCAGCCCCGGGACTAGCGGGAGGGTCTACGAGCAGTACTTC. Amino acid sequence: CASSPGTSGRVYEQYF.

With respect to this clone: Other DNA sequences in the sample encode the same CDR3. V gene TRBV5-1 combines with J gene TRBJ2-6; no reliable D call. Germline V lookup: CDR1 SGHRS, CDR2 YFSETQ. The V end was cut by 0 bases, the J end by 4 bases, with 8 bases between. CDR3 length: 15 amino acids. The CDR3 DNA sequence: TGCGCCAGCAGCTTGGGAGGCACCGGGGCCAACGTCCTGACTTTC. Translating it yields CASSLGGTGANVLTF. Using reference TRBV5-1 and TRBJ2-6 for the parts outside the CDR3, the full variable domain is KAGVTQTPRYLIKTRGQQVTLSCSPISGHRSVSWYQQTPGQGLQFLFEYFSETQRNKGNFPGRFSGRQFSNSRSEMNVSTLELGDSALYLCASSLGGTGANVLTFGAGSRLTVL.

This sequence joins TRBV4-1 and TRBJ1-1; D is undetermined. Germline loops: CDR1 MGHRA, CDR2 YSYEKL. Trimming left V 2 bases short and J 0 bases short, with 7 bases between. The CDR3 extends over 14 amino acids. CDR3: CASSQFPVNTEAFF. The CDR3 DNA reads TGCGCCAGCAGCCAATTTCCAGTGAACACTGAAGCTTTCTTT.

This sequence joins TRBV28 and TRBJ2-7, with 8 bases matching TRBD2. Germline CDR1 reads MDHEN; CDR2 reads SYDVKM. The CDR3 sequence is 16 residues long. J was trimmed by 1 base and V by 3 bases; bases with no gene match: 8. The CDR3 sequence is CASSLFSGGGSYEQYF. CDR3 sequence (DNA): TGTGCCAGCAGTTTGTTCAGCGGGGGCGGGTCCTACGAGCAGTACTTC.

This clone was seen only once. The rearrangement uses TRBV28 and TRBJ2-5; no definite D call. The V end was cut by 6 bases, the J end by 1 base, with 15 bases between. CDR1 MDHEN and CDR2 SYDVKM come from the germline V gene. The CDR3 has 15 amino acids. Here the CDR3 DNA reads TGTGCCAGCAGCATCCCACCCGAGGCCCAAGAGACCCAGTACTTC. Translated, it gives CASSIPPEAQETQYF. Drawing the rest from reference TRBV28 and TRBJ2-5, the complete variable domain is DVKVTQSSRYLVKRTGEKVFLECVQDMDHENMFWYRQDPGLGLRLIYFSYDVKMKEKGDIPEGYSVSREKKERFSLILESASTNQTSMYLCASSIPPEAQETQYFGPGTRLLVL.

The DNA of the CDR3 is TGTGCCAGCAGTTACCCGGGACAGGGAGGCAATGAGCAGTTCTTC. Translating gives CASSYPGQGGNEQFF. The chain carries TRBV6-5 and TRBJ2-1, with 9 bases that match TRBD1. Germline V gene lookup returns CDR1 MNHEY and CDR2 SVGAGI. The V segment lost 2 bases and the J segment 6 bases; nucleotides outside the gene matches: 5. CDR3 length: 15 amino acids.

The V call is TRBV18, the J call TRBJ1-2, with D perhaps matching TRBD1 (6 bases). The germline gives CDR1 KGHSH, CDR2 LQKENI. Trimming shortened V by 4 bases and J by 5 bases, and 17 bases separated the two germline ends. CDR3 size: 15 residues. The DNA for the CDR3 is TGTGCCAGCTCACTAACTCGGGACACCCTATATGGCTACACCTTC. Translating it yields CASSLTRDTLYGYTF.

The CDR3 here is CASSQSGHTYEQYF. The CDR3 DNA reads as TGTGCCAGCAGCCAATCGGGACACACCTACGAGCAGTACTTC. This sequence joins TRBV11-2 and TRBJ2-7, with a tentative D call TRBD1 (6 bases). CDR3 length: 14 residues. Per germline, CDR1 SGHAT and CDR2 FQNNGV. V was pared by 5 bases and J by 2 bases, with 13 bases between.

The chain carries TRBV19 and TRBJ1-1; the D is unclear. There are 11 residues in the CDR3. V gave up 10 bases and J gave up 7 bases, with 13 bases separating them. CDR1 LNHDA and CDR2 SQIVND come from the germline V gene (reference sequence). This chain's CDR3 is CATGRTLEAFF. CDR3 coding DNA: TGTGCCACCGGACGGACCCTTGAAGCTTTCTTT.

The chain recombines TRBV7-9 with TRBJ2-1, with D maybe TRBD2 (5 bases). The length of the CDR3 is 16 residues. Germline V gene data show CDR1 as SEHNR and CDR2 as FQNEAQ (reference sequence). V dropped 4 bases and J dropped 3 bases, with 16 bases sitting between them. CDR3 bases: TGTGCCAGCAGCTCCGGACTCAGCCAGAACTACAATGAGCAGTTCTTC. Its protein is CASSSGLSQNYNEQFF.